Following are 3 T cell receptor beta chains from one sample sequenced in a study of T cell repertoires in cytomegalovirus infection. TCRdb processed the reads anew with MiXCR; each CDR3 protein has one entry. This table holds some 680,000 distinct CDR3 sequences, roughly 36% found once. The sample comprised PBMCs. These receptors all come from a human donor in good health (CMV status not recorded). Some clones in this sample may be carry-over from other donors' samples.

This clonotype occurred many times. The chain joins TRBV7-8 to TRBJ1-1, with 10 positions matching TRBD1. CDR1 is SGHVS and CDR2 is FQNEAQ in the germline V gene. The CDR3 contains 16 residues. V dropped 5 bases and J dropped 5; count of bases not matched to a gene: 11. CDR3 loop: CASSPRDRGVATEAFF. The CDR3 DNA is TGTGCCAGCAGCCCGCGGGACAGGGGAGTTGCAACTGAAGCTTTCTTT. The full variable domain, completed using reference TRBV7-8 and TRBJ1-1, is GAGVSQSPRYKVAKRGQDVALRCDPISGHVSLFWYQQALGQGPEFLTYFQNEAQLDKSGLPSDRFFAERPEGSVSTLKIQRTQQEDSAVYLCASSPRDRGVATEAFFGQGTRLTVV.

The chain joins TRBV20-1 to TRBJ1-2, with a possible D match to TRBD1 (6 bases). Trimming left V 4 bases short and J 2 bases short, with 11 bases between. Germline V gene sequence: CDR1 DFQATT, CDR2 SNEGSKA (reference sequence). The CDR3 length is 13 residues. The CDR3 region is CSATSGTNYGYTF. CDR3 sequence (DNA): TGCAGTGCTACTTCCGGGACAAACTATGGCTACACCTTC.

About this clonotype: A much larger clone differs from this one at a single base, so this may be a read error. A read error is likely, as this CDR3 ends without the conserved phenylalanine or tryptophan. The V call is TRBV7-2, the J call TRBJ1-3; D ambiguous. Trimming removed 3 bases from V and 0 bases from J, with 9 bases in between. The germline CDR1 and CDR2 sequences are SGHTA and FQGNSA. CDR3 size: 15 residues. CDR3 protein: CASSLDGNSGNTIYL. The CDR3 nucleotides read TGTGCCAGCAGCTTGGACGGAAACTCTGGAAACACCATATATTTG.